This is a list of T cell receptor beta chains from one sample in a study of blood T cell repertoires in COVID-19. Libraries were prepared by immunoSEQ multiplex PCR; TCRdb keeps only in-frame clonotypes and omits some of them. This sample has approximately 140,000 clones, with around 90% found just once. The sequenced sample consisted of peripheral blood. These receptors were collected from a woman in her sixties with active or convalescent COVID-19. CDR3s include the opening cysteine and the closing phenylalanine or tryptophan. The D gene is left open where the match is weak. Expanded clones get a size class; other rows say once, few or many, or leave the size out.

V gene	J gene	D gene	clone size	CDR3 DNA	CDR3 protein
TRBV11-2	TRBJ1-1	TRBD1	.	TGTGCCAGCAGCTTGACAGGGGGCTGGGAGTCAGCTGAAGCTTTCTTT	CASSLTGGWESAEAFF
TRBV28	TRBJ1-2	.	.	TGTGCCAGCAGACAGGCGGACGATAACTATGGCTACACCTTC	CASRQADDNYGYTF
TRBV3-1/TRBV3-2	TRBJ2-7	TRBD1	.	TGTGCCAGCAGCCAAGGGACAGGGTTCGACGAGCAGTACTTC	CASSQGTGFDEQYF
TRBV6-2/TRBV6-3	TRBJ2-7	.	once	TGTGCCAGCAGTTCCACCAATGGGGGCCACGAGCAGTACTTC	CASSSTNGGHEQYF
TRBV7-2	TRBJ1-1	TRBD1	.	TGTGCCAGCAGCTTTGGGACAGGGGTGAACACTGAAGCTTTCTTT	CASSFGTGVNTEAFF
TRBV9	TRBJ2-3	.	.	TGTGCCAGCAGCCCTATATTCTACGTTAATACGCAGTATTTT	CASSPIFYVNTQYF
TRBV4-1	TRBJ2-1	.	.	TGCGCCAGCAGCCAATCAGGGTCAGGCTACAATGAGCAGTTCTTC	CASSQSGSGYNEQFF
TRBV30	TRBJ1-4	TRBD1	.	TGTGCCGGGAAGACAGGGGCTAATGAAAAACTGTTTTTT	CAGKTGANEKLFF
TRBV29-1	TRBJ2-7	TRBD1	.	TGCAGCGCGGGGGACAGGGGAGGGAGCGAGCAGTACTTC	CSAGDRGGSEQYF
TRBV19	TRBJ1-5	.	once	TGTGCCAGTACCCTTGCGGGGGTAGGTCAGCCCCAGCATTTT	CASTLAGVGQPQHF
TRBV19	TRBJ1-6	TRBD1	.	TGTGCCAGTAGTGGGACAGCTTATAATTCACCCCTCCACTTT	CASSGTAYNSPLHF
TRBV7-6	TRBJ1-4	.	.	TGTGCCAGCAGCTTAGGTCAGGGTATAGGTGAAAAACTGTTTTTT	CASSLGQGIGEKLFF
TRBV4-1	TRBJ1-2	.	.	TGCGCCAGCAGCCAAGAGGGGGGAGGGGTCGGCTATGGCTACACCTTC	CASSQEGGGVGYGYTF
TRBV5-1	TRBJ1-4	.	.	TGCGCCAGCAGCTTGGCAGGCAGACAAGAGGAAAAACTGTTTTTT	CASSLAGRQEEKLFF
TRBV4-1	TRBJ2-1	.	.	TGCGCCAGCAGCCAAGAAGGACAGACCTACAATGAGCAGTTCTTC	CASSQEGQTYNEQFF